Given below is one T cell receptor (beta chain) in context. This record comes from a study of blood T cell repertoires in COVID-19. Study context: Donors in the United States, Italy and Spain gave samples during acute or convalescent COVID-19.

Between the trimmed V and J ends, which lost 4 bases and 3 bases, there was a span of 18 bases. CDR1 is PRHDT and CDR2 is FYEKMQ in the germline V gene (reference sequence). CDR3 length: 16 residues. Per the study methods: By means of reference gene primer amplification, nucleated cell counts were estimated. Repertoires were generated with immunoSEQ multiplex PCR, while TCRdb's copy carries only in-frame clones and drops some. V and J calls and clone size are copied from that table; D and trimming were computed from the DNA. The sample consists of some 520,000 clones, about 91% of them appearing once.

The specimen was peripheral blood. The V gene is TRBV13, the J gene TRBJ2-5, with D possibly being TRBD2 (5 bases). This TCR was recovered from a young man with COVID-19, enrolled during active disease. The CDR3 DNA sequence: TGTGCCAGCAGCTGGAGTCCCGCGGGCCTAAAAGAGACCCAGTACTTC. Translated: CASSWSPAGLKETQYF.